What follows describes a single T cell receptor beta chain. Antigen specificity is unknown. The V gene's germline CDR1 is LGHNA and CDR2 YNFKEQ. This CDR3 has 17 amino acids. V dropped 6 bases and J dropped 0 bases, with 18 bases sitting between them. TCRdb recomputed calls from the multiplex PCR reads with MiXCR, one row per CDR3 protein. This table holds about 180,000 distinct CDR3 sequences, 33% found once. The lymph nodes were axillary draining lymph nodes from breast cancer patients. The data originate from a study of breast tumors, draining lymph nodes, adjacent tissues. Study-level findings and limits: Tumor TCR diversity was below lymph nodes but above nontumor tissue. Most tumor T cells seemingly derive from lymph node, then expand in tumor.

The V call is TRBV4-2, the J call TRBJ1-3; a possible D gene is TRBD1 (5 bases). The clonotype originates from a female donor with breast cancer. Some clones in this sample may be carry-over from other donors' samples. The sample consisted of axillary lymph node tissue. The chain's CDR3 is CASSQLVPQGSGNTIYF. In DNA, the CDR3 is TGTGCCAGCAGTCAACTAGTCCCCCAGGGCTCTGGAAACACCATATATTTT.